The rows below give T cell receptor beta chains drawn from one sample of a study of T cells in Graves' hyperthyroidism and ophthalmopathy. A single record per CDR3 protein comes from TCRdb applying MiXCR to the multiplex PCR reads. Seen here are roughly 800,000 distinct CDR3 sequences, around 38% observed once, and the top ten hold around 10%. The sequenced sample consisted of blood. The receptor source for this set is a man aged 18-30 years with Graves' hyperthyroidism. CDR3s include the opening cysteine and the closing phenylalanine or tryptophan. Fields, in order: D gene, clone size, V gene, J gene, CDR3 protein, CDR3 DNA. A D gene is named only where the DNA matches it firmly. Expanded clones are given a class, and other clones once, few, many or no size at all.

D: TRBD1; size: -; V: TRBV5-1; J: TRBJ1-2; CDR3: CASSLGTGGSYGYTF; DNA: TGCGCCAGCAGCTTGGGGACAGGGGGCAGCTATGGCTACACCTTC
D: TRBD1; size: few; V: TRBV24-1; J: TRBJ2-2; CDR3: CATAGGAGELFF; DNA: TGTGCCACCGCAGGGGGCGCCGGGGAGCTGTTTTTT
D: -; size: -; V: TRBV9; J: TRBJ1-4; CDR3: CASSPDTRIEKLFF; DNA: TGTGCCAGCAGCCCCGACACCCGGATTGAAAAACTGTTTTTT
D: TRBD1; size: many; V: TRBV29-1; J: TRBJ2-7; CDR3: CSVKGAGGDEQYF; DNA: TGCAGCGTGAAGGGCGCAGGGGGCGACGAGCAGTACTTC
D: -; size: -; V: TRBV7-3; J: TRBJ2-2; CDR3: CASSEGGGANTGELFF; DNA: TGTGCCAGCAGCGAGGGGGGGGGCGCGAACACCGGGGAGCTGTTTTTT
D: TRBD1; size: -; V: TRBV25-1; J: TRBJ1-1; CDR3: CAAGGRAEAFF; DNA: TGTGCCGCAGGGGGCAGGGCTGAAGCTTTCTTT
D: -; size: -; V: TRBV7-7; J: TRBJ2-2; CDR3: CASSKTGTSDAGELFF; DNA: TGTGCTAGCAGCAAAACCGGGACCTCTGATGCCGGGGAGCTGTTTTTT
D: TRBD1; size: -; V: TRBV7-9; J: TRBJ1-6; CDR3: CASRLQGAGGNSPLHF; DNA: TGTGCCAGCAGGCTACAGGGGGCGGGAGGGAATTCACCCCTCCACTTT
D: -; size: -; V: TRBV30; J: TRBJ1-5; CDR3: CAWRQETNQPQHF; DNA: TGTGCCTGGAGACAGGAGACAAATCAGCCCCAGCATTTT
D: TRBD1; size: many; V: TRBV10-3; J: TRBJ2-7; CDR3: CAEPGRYGTGPYEQYF; DNA: TGTGCCGAACCCGGCCGGTACGGGACAGGACCCTACGAGCAGTACTTC
D: TRBD1; size: few; V: TRBV11-2; J: TRBJ1-1; CDR3: CASSPDRGGGTEAFF; DNA: TGTGCCAGCAGTCCTGACAGGGGCGGCGGCACTGAAGCTTTCTTT
D: TRBD1; size: many; V: TRBV20-1; J: TRBJ2-5; CDR3: CSARDGQGVAQYF; DNA: TGCAGTGCTAGAGACGGGCAGGGGGTCGCCCAGTACTTC
D: -; size: few; V: TRBV19; J: TRBJ1-1; CDR3: CAWSVGAYTEAFF; DNA: TGTGCCTGGAGTGTAGGGGCGTACACTGAAGCTTTCTTT
D: -; size: -; V: TRBV12-3/TRBV12-4; J: TRBJ1-5; CDR3: CASSDHRRFNQPHHF; DNA: TGTGCCAGCAGTGACCACAGGAGGTTCAATCAGCCCCATCATTTT
D: -; size: many; V: TRBV29-1; J: TRBJ2-7; CDR3: CSVEDGSSYEQYF; DNA: TGCAGCGTTGAGGACGGGAGCTCCTACGAGCAGTACTTC
D: -; size: -; V: TRBV7-6; J: TRBJ1-4; CDR3: CASSSLARGNEKLFF; DNA: TGTGCCAGCAGCTCGTTAGCGAGGGGAAATGAAAAACTGTTTTTT
D: TRBD2; size: -; V: TRBV20-1; J: TRBJ2-7; CDR3: CSAFGTSDYEQYF; DNA: TGCAGTGCTTTCGGGACTAGCGACTACGAGCAGTACTTC
D: -; size: many; V: TRBV15; J: TRBJ1-5; CDR3: CATSSEPDQPQHF; DNA: TGTGCCACCAGCAGCGAGCCTGATCAGCCCCAGCATTTT
D: -; size: -; V: TRBV6-1; J: TRBJ1-4; CDR3: CASRRSLNEKLFF; DNA: TGTGCCAGCAGGAGATCCCTTAATGAAAAACTGTTTTTT
D: TRBD2; size: -; V: TRBV27; J: TRBJ2-7; CDR3: CASRQTSGRHEQYF; DNA: TGTGCCAGCAGACAGACTAGCGGGAGGCACGAGCAGTACTTC
D: -; size: -; V: TRBV2; J: TRBJ2-2; CDR3: CASRTPAGKNTGELFF; DNA: TGTGCCAGCAGGACCCCCGCTGGAAAAAACACCGGGGAGCTGTTTTTT
D: -; size: many; V: TRBV24-1; J: TRBJ1-5; CDR3: CATIGRDYQPQHF; DNA: TGTGCCACTATTGGACGGGATTATCAGCCCCAGCATTTT
D: -; size: -; V: TRBV7-2; J: TRBJ2-7; CDR3: CASSLGRTGYEQYF; DNA: TGTGCCAGCAGCTTAGGAAGGACGGGCTACGAGCAGTACTTC
D: TRBD1; size: many; V: TRBV24-1; J: TRBJ2-5; CDR3: CATSEDRVETQYF; DNA: TGTGCCACCAGTGAGGACAGGGTGGAGACCCAGTACTTC
D: -; size: many; V: TRBV7-2; J: TRBJ1-1; CDR3: CASSLLSSLGTEAFF; DNA: TGTGCCAGCAGCTTGCTATCATCTTTGGGCACTGAAGCTTTCTTT
D: -; size: -; V: TRBV9; J: TRBJ1-1; CDR3: CASSPEEGHTEAFF; DNA: TGCGCCAGCAGCCCCGAGGAGGGGCACACTGAAGCTTTCTTT
D: -; size: -; V: TRBV6-5; J: TRBJ2-2; CDR3: CASSYEQGRTEELFF; DNA: TGTGCCAGCAGTTACGAACAGGGACGCACCGAGGAGCTGTTTTTT
D: TRBD2; size: few; V: TRBV7-2; J: TRBJ2-5; CDR3: CASSLIGSGDETQYF; DNA: TGTGCCAGCAGCTTAATTGGTAGCGGGGACGAGACCCAGTACTTC
D: TRBD1; size: -; V: TRBV9; J: TRBJ2-7; CDR3: CASSVEGQTYEQYF; DNA: TGTGCCAGCAGCGTAGAGGGACAGACCTACGAGCAGTACTTC
D: -; size: many; V: TRBV12-3/TRBV12-4; J: TRBJ1-6; CDR3: CASSSLLGDSPLHF; DNA: TGTGCCAGCAGTTCGCTTTTAGGGGATTCACCCCTCCACTTT
D: -; size: -; V: TRBV7-9; J: TRBJ1-1; CDR3: CASSLGGQVEAFF; DNA: TGTGCCAGCAGCTTAGGGGGGCAGGTCGAAGCTTTCTTT
D: -; size: many; V: TRBV29-1; J: TRBJ1-1; CDR3: CSVVMVRGNTEAFF; DNA: TGCAGCGTTGTGATGGTCAGGGGAAACACTGAAGCTTTCTTT
D: -; size: -; V: TRBV28; J: TRBJ1-4; CDR3: CASSGEGLGEKLFF; DNA: TGTGCCAGTTCTGGTGAGGGGTTGGGGGAAAAACTGTTTTTT
D: TRBD2; size: few; V: TRBV11-2; J: TRBJ2-7; CDR3: CASSRTSGEALGQYF; DNA: TGTGCCAGCAGCCGGACTAGCGGGGAGGCCTTAGGGCAGTACTTC
D: TRBD1; size: many; V: TRBV9; J: TRBJ2-7; CDR3: CASSATTGYEQYF; DNA: TGTGCCAGCAGCGCCACGACAGGGTACGAGCAGTACTTC
D: -; size: -; V: TRBV9; J: TRBJ1-2; CDR3: CASSQDLMGQKDGYTF; DNA: TGTGCCAGCAGCCAAGATCTTATGGGGCAGAAGGATGGCTACACCTTC
D: -; size: -; V: TRBV12-3/TRBV12-4; J: TRBJ2-7; CDR3: CASRSGLREQYF; DNA: TGTGCCAGCAGGTCGGGATTGCGGGAGCAGTACTTC
D: TRBD1; size: few; V: TRBV5-1; J: TRBJ2-7; CDR3: CASSLALGQSYEQYF; DNA: TGCGCCAGCAGCTTGGCGTTGGGACAGTCCTACGAGCAGTACTTC
D: -; size: many; V: TRBV15; J: TRBJ2-2; CDR3: CATSRGDLDTGELFF; DNA: TGTGCCACCAGCAGAGGAGACTTAGACACCGGGGAGCTGTTTTTT
D: TRBD1; size: -; V: TRBV7-9; J: TRBJ1-2; CDR3: CASSLLTGQGRYGYTF; DNA: TGTGCCAGCAGCCTCCTAACGGGACAGGGTCGTTATGGCTACACCTTC
D: -; size: -; V: TRBV7-2; J: TRBJ1-3; CDR3: CASSPGRALILSGNTIYF; DNA: TGTGCCAGCAGCCCGGGACGCGCGCTGATTCTCTCTGGAAACACCATATATTTT
D: -; size: -; V: TRBV4-3; J: TRBJ2-5; CDR3: CASSQESAAGYPYF; DNA: TGCGCCAGCAGCCAAGAGTCGGCGGCGGGGTATCCGTACTTC
D: -; size: -; V: TRBV25-1; J: TRBJ2-2; CDR3: CASQGNTGELFF; DNA: TGTGCCAGCCAGGGGAACACCGGGGAGCTGTTTTTT
D: -; size: few; V: TRBV28; J: TRBJ1-1; CDR3: CASFRQPHRTEAFF; DNA: TGTGCCAGCTTTCGACAGCCTCATAGAACTGAAGCTTTCTTT
D: -; size: -; V: TRBV12-3/TRBV12-4; J: TRBJ1-1; CDR3: CASRVQGFVGTEAFF; DNA: TGTGCCAGCAGGGTACAGGGATTCGTAGGCACTGAAGCTTTCTTT
D: -; size: -; V: TRBV25-1; J: TRBJ1-6; CDR3: CATEGWYGNSPLHF; DNA: TGTGCCACCGAGGGGTGGTATGGCAATTCACCCCTCCACTTT
D: TRBD1; size: many; V: TRBV29-1; J: TRBJ1-2; CDR3: CSVAGGRGYTF; DNA: TGCAGCGTGGCAGGGGGCAGGGGCTACACCTTC
D: -; size: many; V: TRBV20-1; J: TRBJ1-2; CDR3: CSARDRSNVNYGYTF; DNA: TGCAGTGCTAGAGATAGGAGCAACGTTAACTATGGCTACACCTTC
D: -; size: -; V: TRBV7-9; J: TRBJ2-5; CDR3: CASSTDLRRGEMETQYF; DNA: TGTGCCAGCAGCACCGATCTGCGGAGGGGGGAAATGGAGACCCAGTACTTC
D: TRBD1; size: -; V: TRBV7-8; J: TRBJ2-7; CDR3: CASGLERGLRSYEQYF; DNA: TGTGCCAGCGGCTTAGAAAGGGGGCTCCGGTCCTACGAGCAGTACTTC
D: -; size: -; V: TRBV5-1; J: TRBJ1-2; CDR3: CASRREGVTPRTTYGYTF; DNA: TGCGCCAGCAGACGCGAGGGGGTAACCCCCAGGACTACCTACGGCTACACCTTC